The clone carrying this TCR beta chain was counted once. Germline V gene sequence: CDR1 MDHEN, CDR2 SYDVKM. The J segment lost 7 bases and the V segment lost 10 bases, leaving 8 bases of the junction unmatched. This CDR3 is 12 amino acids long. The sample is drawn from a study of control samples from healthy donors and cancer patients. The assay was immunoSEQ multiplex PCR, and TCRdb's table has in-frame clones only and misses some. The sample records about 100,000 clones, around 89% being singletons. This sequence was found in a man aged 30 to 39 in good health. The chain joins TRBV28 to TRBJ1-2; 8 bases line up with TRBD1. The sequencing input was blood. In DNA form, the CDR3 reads TGTGCCACGCAGGGGGCACGGGCTGGCTACACCTTC. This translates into CATQGARAGYTF.